The 4 T cell receptor beta chains given below trace back to one sample, sequenced in a study of shared clonotypes between healthy human individuals. The repertoire was sequenced with immunoSEQ multiplex PCR; TCRdb's copy has only in-frame clones and lacks some. The data contain roughly 650,000 clones, about 96% of them seen just once; the ten biggest clones take up around 0.058%. Specimen: naive CD4+ T cells sorted from blood. The sample's subset: CD45RA+ positively selected. The source is a woman aged 25 to 39 in good health.

This chain connects TRBV5-4 to TRBJ2-1, with TRBD2 matching 11 bases. Germline-derived CDR1 and CDR2 are SGHNT and YYREEE (reference sequence). The CDR3 length is 15 residues. J lost 3 bases, V lost 4 bases, and 3 bases had no gene match. CDR3 amino acids: CASSPTSGVYNEQFF. DNA for the CDR3: TGTGCCAGCAGCCCGACTAGCGGGGTCTACAATGAGCAGTTCTTC.

The rearrangement joins TRBV6-6 to TRBJ2-7, with 8 positions matching TRBD1. V was clipped by 6 bases and J by 1 base; unmatched bases: 8. CDR3 size: 15 residues. The germline gives CDR1 MNHNY, CDR2 SVGAGI (reference sequence). The CDR3 is CASSNHGTGSYEQYF. The CDR3, as DNA: TGTGCCAGCAGCAACCACGGGACAGGTTCCTACGAGCAGTACTTC.

V usage is TRBV5-3 and J usage is TRBJ2-5; 8 nucleotides match TRBD2. TRBV5-3 is assigned to the ORF class and has an uncertain function. Trimming at V came to 1 base and at J to 4 bases, leaving 15 bases not matched to a gene. The CDR3 covers 18 residues. The DNA for the CDR3 is TGTGCCAGAAGCTTGAGTTGTAGGGCGGGAGGTTCCCGAGAGACCCAGTACTTC. Its translation: CARSLSCRAGGSRETQYF.

The CDR3 coding sequence is TGCGCCAGCAACCGCGCCGGGGGCAACTATGGCTACACCTTC. Encoded protein: CASNRAGGNYGYTF. The chain links TRBV4-1 to TRBJ1-2; maybe TRBD1 (6 bases). Germline CDR1 reads MGHRA; CDR2 reads YSYEKL. Trimming left V 7 bases short and J 2 bases short, with 14 bases between. The CDR3 consists of 14 residues.